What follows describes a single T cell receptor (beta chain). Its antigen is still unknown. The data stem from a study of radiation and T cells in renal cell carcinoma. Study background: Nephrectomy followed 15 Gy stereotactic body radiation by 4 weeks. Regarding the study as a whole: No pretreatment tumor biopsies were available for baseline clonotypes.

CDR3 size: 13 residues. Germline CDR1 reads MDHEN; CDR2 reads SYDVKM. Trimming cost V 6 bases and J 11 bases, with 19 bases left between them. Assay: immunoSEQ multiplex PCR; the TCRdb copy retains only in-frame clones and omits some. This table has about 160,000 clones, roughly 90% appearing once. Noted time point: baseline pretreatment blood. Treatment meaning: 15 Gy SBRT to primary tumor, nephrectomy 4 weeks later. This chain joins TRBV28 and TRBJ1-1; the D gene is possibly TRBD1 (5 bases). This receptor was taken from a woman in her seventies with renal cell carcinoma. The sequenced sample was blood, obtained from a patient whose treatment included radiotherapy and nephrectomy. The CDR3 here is CASSLGWAGWAFF. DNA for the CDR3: TGTGCCAGCAGCCTCGGATGGGCAGGGTGGGCTTTCTTT. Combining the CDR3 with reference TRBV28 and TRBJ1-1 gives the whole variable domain DVKVTQSSRYLVKRTGEKVFLECVQDMDHENMFWYRQDPGLGLRLIYFSYDVKMKEKGDIPEGYSVSREKKERFSLILESASTNQTSMYLCASSLGWAGWAFFGQGTRLTVV.